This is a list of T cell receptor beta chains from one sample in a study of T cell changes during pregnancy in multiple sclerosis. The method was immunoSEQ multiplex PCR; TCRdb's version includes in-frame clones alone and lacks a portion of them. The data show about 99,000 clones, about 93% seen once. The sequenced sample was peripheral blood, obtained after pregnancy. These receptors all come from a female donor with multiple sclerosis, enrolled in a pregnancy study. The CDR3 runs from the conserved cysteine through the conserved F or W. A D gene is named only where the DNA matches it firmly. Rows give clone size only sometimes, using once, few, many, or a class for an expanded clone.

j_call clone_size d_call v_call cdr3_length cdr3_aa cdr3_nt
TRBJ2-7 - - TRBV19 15 CASSIGGGSSYEQYF TGTGCCAGTAGTATAGGAGGGGGAAGCTCCTACGAGCAGTACTTC
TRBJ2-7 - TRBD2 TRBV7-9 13 CASRLAGSYEQYF TGTGCCAGCAGGCTAGCGGGGTCCTACGAGCAGTACTTC
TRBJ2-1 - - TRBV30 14 CAWSQVSSYNEQFF TGTGCCTGGAGTCAAGTTAGCTCCTACAATGAGCAGTTCTTC
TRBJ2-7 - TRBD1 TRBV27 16 CASSRPPGTGGREQYF TGTGCCAGCAGCCGTCCTCCCGGGACAGGGGGCCGCGAGCAGTACTTC
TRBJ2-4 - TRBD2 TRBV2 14 CASSATSGKNIQYF TGTGCCAGCAGCGCGACTAGCGGAAAAAACATTCAGTACTTC
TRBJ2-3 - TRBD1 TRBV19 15 CASSWTGGSPDTQYF TGTGCCAGTAGTTGGACAGGGGGGTCTCCAGATACGCAGTATTTT
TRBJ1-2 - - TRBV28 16 CASSRMASTGIYGYTF TGTGCCAGCAGTCGTATGGCCTCCACAGGGATCTATGGCTACACCTTC
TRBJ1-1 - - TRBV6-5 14 CASSYQDRYTEAFF TGTGCCAGCAGTTATCAGGACAGATACACTGAAGCTTTCTTT
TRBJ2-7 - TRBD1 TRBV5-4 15 CASSGGQTLSYEQYF TGTGCCAGCAGCGGGGGACAGACCCTCTCCTACGAGCAGTACTTC
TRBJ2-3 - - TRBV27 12 CASISQGDTQYF TGTGCCAGCATATCCCAGGGAGATACGCAGTATTTT
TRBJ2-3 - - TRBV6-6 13 CASSGRPTDTQYF TGTGCCAGCAGTGGGCGACCGACAGATACGCAGTATTTT
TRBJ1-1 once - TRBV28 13 CASRKRGDTEAFF TGTGCCAGCAGGAAGCGGGGTGACACTGAAGCTTTCTTT
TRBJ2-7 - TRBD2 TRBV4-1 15 CASSQETSGRDEQYF TGCGCCAGCAGCCAAGAGACTAGCGGGAGGGACGAGCAGTACTTC
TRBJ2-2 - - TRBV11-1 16 CASSFGGSGYTGELFF TGTGCCAGCAGCTTTGGTGGGAGTGGATACACCGGGGAGCTGTTTTTT
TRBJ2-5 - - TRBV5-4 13 CASSSKGRETQYF TGTGCCAGCAGCTCCAAGGGGCGAGAGACCCAGTACTTC
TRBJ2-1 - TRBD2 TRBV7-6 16 CASSLEASGVYNEQFF TGTGCCAGCAGCTTAGAGGCTAGCGGGGTCTACAATGAGCAGTTCTTC
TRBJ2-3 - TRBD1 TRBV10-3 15 CAISPGGTSTDTQYF TGTGCCATCAGCCCAGGGGGAACTAGCACAGATACGCAGTATTTT
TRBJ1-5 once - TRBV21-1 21 CASSKAPNRARVYSSGQPQHF TGTGCCAGCAGCAAAGCACCTAACCGGGCCCGCGTATATAGCTCGGGGCAGCCCCAGCATTTT
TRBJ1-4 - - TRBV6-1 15 CASSEWGSAGEKLFF TGTGCCAGCAGTGAATGGGGTTCGGCGGGGGAAAAACTGTTTTTT
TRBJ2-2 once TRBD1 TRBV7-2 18 CASSLLGQGLGNTGELFF TGTGCCAGCAGCTTACTCGGACAGGGATTGGGGAACACCGGGGAGCTGTTTTTT
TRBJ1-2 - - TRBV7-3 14 CASSLSPGVDGYTF TGTGCCAGCAGCTTAAGTCCAGGGGTGGATGGCTACACCTTC
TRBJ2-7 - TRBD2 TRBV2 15 CASSSQLAGGSEQYF TGTGCCAGCAGTTCCCAGCTAGCGGGAGGCTCCGAGCAGTACTTC
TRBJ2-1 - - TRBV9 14 CASSAGGSRNEQFF TGTGCCAGCAGCGCCGGAGGGTCCCGGAATGAGCAGTTCTTC
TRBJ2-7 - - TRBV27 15 CASSLQGLGPYEQYF TGTGCCAGCAGTTTACAGGGCTTAGGACCCTACGAGCAGTACTTC
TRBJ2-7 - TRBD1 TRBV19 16 CASRSGTGDFSYEQYF TGTGCCAGTAGGTCGGGGACAGGTGATTTCTCCTACGAGCAGTACTTC
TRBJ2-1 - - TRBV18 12 CASSPSGDEQFF TGTGCCAGCTCACCCTCGGGTGATGAGCAGTTCTTC
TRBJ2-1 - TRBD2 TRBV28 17 CASSTARWGGRTNEQFF TGTGCCAGCAGTACCGCAAGATGGGGCGGGAGGACCAATGAGCAGTTCTTC
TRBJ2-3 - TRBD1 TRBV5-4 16 CASSTGQGASTDTQYF TGTGCCAGCAGCACAGGACAGGGGGCAAGCACAGATACGCAGTATTTT
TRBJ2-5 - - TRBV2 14 CASSLGGAPETQYF TGTGCCAGCAGTCTGGGGGGGGCGCCGGAGACCCAGTACTTC
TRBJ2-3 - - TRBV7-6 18 CASSSPAGARSSTDTQYF TGTGCCAGCAGCTCTCCAGCAGGCGCCAGATCTAGCACAGATACGCAGTATTTT
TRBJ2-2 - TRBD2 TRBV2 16 CASSGRLAANTGELFF TGTGCCAGCAGCGGGAGGCTAGCGGCGAACACCGGGGAGCTGTTTTTT
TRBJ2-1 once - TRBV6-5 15 CASSYGRSSYNEQFF TGTGCCAGCAGTTACGGCCGGAGCTCCTACAATGAGCAGTTCTTC
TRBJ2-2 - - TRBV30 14 CAWRYSPNTGELFF TGTGCCTGGAGATACAGTCCGAACACCGGGGAGCTGTTTTTT
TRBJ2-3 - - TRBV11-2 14 CASSLGLGTDTQYF TGTGCCAGCAGCTTGGGACTGGGGACAGATACGCAGTATTTT
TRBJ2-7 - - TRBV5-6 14 CASSSGTYVYEQYF TGTGCCAGCAGCTCCGGGACATATGTCTACGAGCAGTACTTC
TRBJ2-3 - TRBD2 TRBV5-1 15 CASSWEGLYTDTQYF TGCGCCAGCTCCTGGGAGGGTCTGTACACAGATACGCAGTATTTT
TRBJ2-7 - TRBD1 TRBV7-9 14 CASSPRGFDYEQYF TGTGCCAGCAGCCCCAGGGGGTTTGACTACGAGCAGTACTTC
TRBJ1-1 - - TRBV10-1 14 CASSDRGGRHEAFF TGCGCCAGCAGTGACCGAGGAGGGCGTCATGAAGCTTTCTTT
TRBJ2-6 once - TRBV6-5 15 CASSAAGIGANVLTF TGTGCCAGCAGTGCTGCAGGGATTGGGGCCAACGTCCTGACTTTC
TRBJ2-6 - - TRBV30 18 CAWSQQGLGRSGANVLTF TGTGCCTGGAGTCAGCAGGGGCTGGGGCGATCTGGGGCCAACGTCCTGACTTTC
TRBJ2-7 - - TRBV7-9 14 CASSLAGTSHEQYF TGTGCCAGCAGCTTAGCCGGGACAAGCCACGAGCAGTACTTC
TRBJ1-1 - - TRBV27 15 CASSFSAWGGQGAFF TGTGCCAGCAGTTTCAGTGCTTGGGGGGGCCAGGGGGCTTTCTTT
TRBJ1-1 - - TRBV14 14 CASRSRRLNTEAFF TGTGCCAGCAGATCTAGGCGGTTGAACACTGAAGCTTTCTTT
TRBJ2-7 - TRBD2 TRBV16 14 CASRPTRGAGEQYF TGTGCCAGCAGGCCAACGCGGGGGGCTGGCGAGCAGTACTTC
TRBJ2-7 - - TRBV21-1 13 CASSTGQGYEQYF TGTGCCAGCAGCACAGGACAGGGCTACGAGCAGTACTTC
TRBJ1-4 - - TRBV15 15 CATSISRQGFEKLFF TGTGCCACCAGCATATCGAGGCAGGGGTTTGAAAAACTGTTTTTT
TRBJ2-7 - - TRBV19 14 CASSIGGSANEQYF TGTGCCAGTAGTATAGGAGGGTCGGCTAACGAGCAGTACTTC